This T cell receptor beta chain was documented in a study of T cell responses to AZD1222 COVID-19 vaccine. Sequencing used immunoSEQ multiplex PCR; TCRdb keeps in-frame clones, though not all of them. The table includes more than 110,000 clones, roughly nine tenths detected once. For this clone: No antigen is known for it.

Trimming cost V 0 bases and J 7 bases, with 13 bases left between them. The germline gives CDR1 LNHNV, CDR2 YYDKDF (reference sequence). The CDR3 sequence is 15 residues long. Whole-study findings and limits: The breadth and depth of Spike-specific TCRs increased once two AZD1222 doses had been given. There were mostly white British donors and more females than males, and clonal diversity was possibly underestimated.

The receptor's source is an adult in good health. This chain links TRBV15 with TRBJ1-5; the D is unclear. Sequences were derived from peripheral blood, sampled on day 0 of AZD1222 vaccination. The DNA of the CDR3 is TGTGCCACCAGCAGAGATTCGGGGTCACGGCAGCCCCAGCATTTT. Its translation is CATSRDSGSRQPQHF.